This record covers a single T cell receptor beta chain. Its specific antigen is unknown. No per-base quality is available; no much larger clone lies one base away. The entry originates in a study of cytomegalovirus exposure and HLA in healthy donors (dated by TCRdb to about 2017). Notes on the research overall: An earlier analysis of roughly 570 of the donors reported 250 to 350 Gb of sequence data and 90 million to 120 million unique TCR beta sequences obtained from approximately 180 million T cells. About 330 gigabases of sequencing data and around 80 million unique TCR sequences made up an early release that covered 640 HLA-typed donors. The genetic ancestry cluster associated with self-reported Caucasian donors included 81% of the roughly 410 genotyped donors. The aim of the study was to test whether cataloging public T cell receptors could identify signatures of past pathogen exposure. Using immunosequencing, the study profiled T cell repertoires from about 650 subjects and related those repertoires to cytomegalovirus serostatus. In addition to the first cohort of 666 subjects, a separate validation cohort of around 110 different subjects was used. High-throughput TCR immunosequencing, statistical association of individual TCRs with disease status, and machine learning were combined to predict cytomegalovirus infection status. In a later analysis, previously published TCR beta repertoires from fewer than 750 donors were re-analyzed and high-resolution HLA genotyping was added so that TCR occurrence patterns could be studied. The later analysis used no new phenotypic data to find candidate immune exposures, relying instead on TCR beta sequences and their occurrence across donors. In an earlier analysis of 587 of the donors, high-throughput TCR beta sequencing was used to judge whether each TCR beta V gene segment behaved as functional or pseudogenic. Donor age, sex, ethnicity and CMV serostatus were compiled alongside the repertoire data. A later genetic analysis used genome-wide SNP genotypes for about 60% of the roughly 700 donors, treating that subset as a discovery cohort. Every repertoire in the discovery cohort had been generated on one and the same sequencing platform. HLA typing covered class I and class II loci at four-digit resolution. The number of typed donors differed by locus: about 620-630 for A, B, C, DRB1 and DQB1; 522 for DQA1; over 600 for DPA1; and around 470 for DPB1. A handful of DR-DQ haplotypes were handled as single units for association and clustering because linkage in the cohort was strong. Among a few hundred genotyped donors of the cohort, an average of approximately 240,000 unique TCR beta nucleotide sequences were sequenced per donor, about a sixth of them non-productive. The research as a whole found: Across donors, most TCR sequences were observed very rarely, whereas some public TCRs were present in many individuals. According to a later analysis, most CMV-associated TCR beta chains appeared to be HLA-restricted, and the HLA associations seemed to be driven largely by CMV exposure. The authors suggested that the approach could potentially be generalized to other disease states and immunological phenotypes. CMV serostatus was the only immune exposure information available for the cohort. In this cohort, only TCR beta chains were sequenced, and detectable features were limited by the absence of alpha or paired-chain data. A few of the identified cytomegalovirus-associated TCR beta chains were confirmed in vitro to be specific for cytomegalovirus antigens. Because some donors lacked HLA typing at each locus, the association tests relied only on the typed subset. In a later analysis, some 17,000 TCR beta sequences were associated with specific HLA alleles at a false discovery rate of 0.05. A further reported finding was that TCR beta sequences accurately predicted the HLA-A and HLA-B alleles for most subjects in the first cohort. An association between a missense DCLRE1C variant and V-gene and J-gene trimming of TCR beta chains was found in a later genetic analysis and replicated in an independent cohort. When HLA alleles, especially DR and DQ, strongly co-occurred, TCR associations were difficult to assign to individual alleles. Linkage disequilibrium might explain the correlated functional status among segregating V segments, but an unknown experimental factor could not be excluded. Because the 87-base-pair reads could not distinguish some IMGT-functional V segments, including TRBV6-2 and TRBV6-3, those segments were excluded. In a later analysis, TCR association rates were found to vary across HLA loci, with the most associated TCRs seen for DRB1 alleles and the fewest for HLA-C alleles. A cluster of highly shared sequence variants was judged likely to represent a technical artifact of the sequencing pipeline. The presence/absence analyses assumed that sequencing depth was roughly uniform across donors, and that assumption may not be true. In both the original and validation cohorts, the classifier was reported to diagnose cytomegalovirus status with high specificity and sensitivity. A later genetic analysis reported fewer N-insertions in productive TCRs among donors in an Asian-associated ancestry cluster than the 666-donor mean. Roughly 15 rarely observed V segments, including chromosome 9 orphons, were excluded from the earlier analysis of a few hundred of the donors because counts were too low. A later analysis reported that several top co-occurrence clusters appeared linked to parvovirus B19, influenza, CMV and Epstein-Barr virus. The study gave a list of 150 to 200 TCR beta chains associated with cytomegalovirus. Broadly in line with IMGT annotations, most TCR beta V segments showed up in productive rearrangements about 87% or about 30% of the time in an earlier analysis of several hundred of the donors. A later analysis found that HLA-associated TCR beta chains were more clonally expanded and had lower generation probabilities than equally common non-associated chains.

The CDR3 covers 13 residues, taking in both the cysteine and the phenylalanine. Just the 39-base CDR3 DNA is kept, in frame starting at base 1. For this chain, trimming is 3 bases at the V end and 5 bases at the J end, and the number of junction bases without a gene match is 4. From the germline V gene (reference sequence), CDR1 is GTSNPN and CDR2 is SVGIG. The cohort consisted of 650 to 700 healthy bone marrow donors. At the time of sampling, every cohort member was nominally healthy, though immune exposures that went unrecorded were likely present. The donor tested CMV seronegative, placing the donor among the 350 to 400 seronegative members of the cohort. Each donor provided a peripheral blood sample, and peripheral blood mononuclear cells were used for TCR beta sequencing. Genomic DNA extraction from the blood cell samples was performed with the Qiagen DNeasy Blood Extraction Kit. The library came from the immunoSEQ multiplex PCR assay. For the multiplex PCR, a mixture combining 60 forward primers for TCR Vbeta segments and 13 reverse primers for TCR Jbeta segments was used. The CDR3 region of rearranged TCR beta genes was amplified from genomic DNA with a multiplex PCR assay. Amplified TCR beta libraries were sequenced as 87-base-pair reads on the Illumina HiSeq System. The source study handled its data this way. A later analysis counted about 80 million unique TCR beta chains across the approximately 700 repertoires, and some 11 million of these chains were shared by at least two donors. A nearest-neighbor algorithm error-corrected the raw reads and collapsed the reads into unique sequences, merging closely related sequences to remove PCR and sequencing errors. CDR3 sequences were aligned to IMGT reference sequences to assign V, D and J gene segments. For a sequence to be retained, at least a six-nucleotide match to both a V gene segment and a J gene segment was required. A rearrangement counted as productive if the CDR3 had no stop codons and remained in frame with V and J, and every other rearrangement counted as non-productive. Following IMGT convention, CDR3 was defined as the stretch from the second conserved V-encoded cysteine up to the conserved J-encoded phenylalanine. The earlier analysis of some 600 of the donors excluded sequences that lacked an unambiguous match to a single V gene segment. An earlier analysis of a few hundred of the donors called V segments functional above 56.7% productive rearrangements and segregating when the between-donor standard deviation exceeded 5%. To diagnose cytomegalovirus status from the catalog of TCR beta chain sequences, a statistical classification framework was built. A later analysis assigned V and J genes by comparing TCR nucleotide sequences with IMGT/GENE-DB human TR gene sequences. The TCRdist pipeline was used in a later analysis to assign CDR3 sequences and most-parsimonious VDJ recombination scenarios. In a later analysis, every TCR beta chain was defined by the combination of its CDR3 amino acid sequence and its V-gene family, and reads without a unique V-gene family were dropped. A later analysis removed 592 highly shared, low-generation-probability nucleotide sequences to deal with suspected cross-contamination and a sequencing artifact. In a later analysis, a clonal expansion index for each public chain was calculated from normalized within-repertoire ranks of inferred template counts. In a later analysis, generation probabilities were computed with a VDJ recombination model fitted to out-of-frame rearrangements, and the resulting probabilities were checked against IGoR. In a later analysis, hypergeometric tests were used to score TCR-TCR, TCR-HLA and TCR-CMV co-occurrence, with a repertoire-size bias correction applied to TCR pairs. A later analysis estimated false discovery rates by permuting HLA or CMV assignments 20 times. In a later analysis, co-occurring TCRs were grouped using DBSCAN, with TCRdist sequence similarity added in when clustering inside HLA-allele-positive subsets. For co-occurrence clustering, repertoires with fewer than 30,000 or more than 120,000 public chains were excluded, along with four or five repertoires with anomalous nucleotide sharing. Entries here come from immuneACCESS through TCRdb and include only in-frame sequences with V and J called. Some clones fail to appear in such tables; in the studies checked, an unresolved V gene covers under half of the shortfall, and the cause of the remainder is unknown. D and trimming were read from the DNA, whereas the V and J calls and clone size are those reported in that table. This sample comprises about 78,000 clones, approximately 84% of them detected only once. The ten most abundant clones make up 2.4% of the sample.

The sequenced material came from PBMCs. The sequence joins TRBV30 to TRBJ1-2; TRBD1 agrees with 9 junctional bases. This clonotype was obtained from a woman aged 45-65 years in good health and CMV-seronegative. The CDR3: CAWSDRGEYGYTF. The sequence in DNA is TGTGCCTGGAGCGACAGGGGGGAATATGGCTACACCTTC. The variable domain in full, with residues beyond the CDR3 obtained from the reference TRBV30 and TRBJ1-2 genes, is SQTIHQWPATLVQPVGSPLSLECTVEGTSNPNLYWYRQAAGRGLQLLFYSVGIGQISSEVPQNLSASRPQDRQFILSSKKLLLSDSGFYLCAWSDRGEYGYTFGSGTRLTVV.